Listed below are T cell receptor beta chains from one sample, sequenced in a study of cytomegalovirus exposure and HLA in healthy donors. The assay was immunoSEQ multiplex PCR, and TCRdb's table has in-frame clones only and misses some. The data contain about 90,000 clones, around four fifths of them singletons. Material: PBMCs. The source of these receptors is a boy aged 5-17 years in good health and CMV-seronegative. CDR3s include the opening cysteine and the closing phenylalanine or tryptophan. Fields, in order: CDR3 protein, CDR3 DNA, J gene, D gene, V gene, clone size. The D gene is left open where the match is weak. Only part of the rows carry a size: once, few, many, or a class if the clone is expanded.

CDR3: CASAVSGGSYEQYF; DNA: TGTGCCAGCGCGGTGAGCGGGGGCTCCTACGAGCAGTACTTC; J: TRBJ2-7; D: TRBD2; V: TRBV27; size: NA
CDR3: CASSQATYQNNGYTF; DNA: TGTGCCAGCAGCCAAGCAACGTATCAGAATAATGGCTACACCTTC; J: TRBJ1-2; D: NA; V: TRBV14; size: NA
CDR3: CASSPPSGGAGELFF; DNA: TGTGCCAGCAGCCCGCCTTCAGGAGGAGCCGGGGAGCTGTTTTTT; J: TRBJ2-2; D: NA; V: TRBV7-8; size: NA
CDR3: CASSTTGVYGYTF; DNA: TGTGCCAGCAGTACTACCGGGGTCTATGGCTACACCTTC; J: TRBJ1-2; D: NA; V: TRBV28; size: NA
CDR3: CASSEPGFADTQYF; DNA: TGTGCCAGCAGTGAACCGGGGTTCGCAGATACGCAGTATTTT; J: TRBJ2-3; D: NA; V: TRBV6-1; size: NA
CDR3: CASSDSGTGGFSSGYTF; DNA: TGTGCCAGCAGTGACTCGGGGACAGGGGGCTTTTCCTCCGGCTACACCTTC; J: TRBJ1-2; D: TRBD1; V: TRBV6-4; size: few
CDR3: CASSLVTSGSNEQFF; DNA: TGTGCCAGCAGCTTAGTTACTAGCGGGAGCAATGAGCAGTTCTTC; J: TRBJ2-1; D: TRBD2; V: TRBV7-9; size: NA
CDR3: CASSYDRNSNQPQHF; DNA: TGTGCCAGCAGCTACGACAGAAATAGCAATCAGCCCCAGCATTTT; J: TRBJ1-5; D: NA; V: TRBV28; size: NA
CDR3: CASSLKRGTEAFF; DNA: TGTGCCAGCAGCTTAAAGCGGGGGACCGAAGCTTTCTTT; J: TRBJ1-1; D: NA; V: TRBV7-2; size: once
CDR3: CASSDRDYEQYF; DNA: TGTGCCAGCAGCGACAGGGACTACGAGCAGTACTTC; J: TRBJ2-7; D: TRBD1; V: TRBV7-9; size: NA
CDR3: CASSGSPYEQYF; DNA: TGTGCCAGCAGTGGGAGCCCCTACGAGCAGTACTTC; J: TRBJ2-7; D: NA; V: TRBV28; size: NA
CDR3: CASSLVGSGIQETQYF; DNA: TGTGCCAGCAGCTTAGTTGGTAGCGGGATCCAAGAGACCCAGTACTTC; J: TRBJ2-5; D: TRBD2; V: TRBV7-2; size: NA
CDR3: CASSLDRGAYGYTF; DNA: TGTGCCAGCAGCTTGGACAGGGGGGCCTATGGCTACACCTTC; J: TRBJ1-2; D: TRBD1; V: TRBV5-6; size: NA
CDR3: CAISDTAGVTEDEQFF; DNA: TGTGCCATCAGTGACACGGCGGGAGTCACAGAAGATGAGCAGTTCTTC; J: TRBJ2-1; D: TRBD2; V: TRBV10-3; size: NA
CDR3: CASTSRRGMNTEAFF; DNA: TGTGCCAGCACCTCTCGAAGGGGAATGAACACTGAAGCTTTCTTT; J: TRBJ1-1; D: NA; V: TRBV25-1; size: NA
CDR3: CSISPGTVDEQYF; DNA: TGCAGCATCAGTCCCGGGACAGTGGACGAGCAGTACTTC; J: TRBJ2-7; D: TRBD1; V: TRBV29-1; size: NA
CDR3: CASPNGNTGELFF; DNA: TGTGCCAGCCCAAACGGGAACACCGGGGAGCTGTTTTTT; J: TRBJ2-2; D: NA; V: TRBV28; size: NA
CDR3: CSPAVNTEAFF; DNA: TGCAGTCCAGCGGTGAACACTGAAGCTTTCTTT; J: TRBJ1-1; D: NA; V: TRBV20-1; size: once
CDR3: CASSVEGGGETQYF; DNA: TGTGCCAGCAGCGTCGAGGGAGGAGGAGAGACCCAGTACTTC; J: TRBJ2-5; D: NA; V: TRBV9; size: NA
CDR3: CASSLTGGYGYTF; DNA: TGTGCCAGCAGTTTAACAGGGGGGTATGGCTACACCTTC; J: TRBJ1-2; D: TRBD1; V: TRBV27; size: NA
CDR3: CAPRGGVNTEAFF; DNA: TGTGCCCCTAGGGGTGGGGTGAACACTGAAGCTTTCTTT; J: TRBJ1-1; D: NA; V: TRBV28; size: NA
CDR3: CASSDSTSGGPDTQYF; DNA: TGTGCCAGCAGTGACTCGACTAGCGGGGGGCCAGATACGCAGTATTTT; J: TRBJ2-3; D: TRBD2; V: TRBV6-4; size: few
CDR3: CAISVSSGDLLGELFF; DNA: TGTGCCATCAGTGTTTCTAGCGGGGACCTTTTGGGGGAGCTGTTTTTT; J: TRBJ2-2; D: TRBD2; V: TRBV10-3; size: few
CDR3: CASSRGSLGTGELFF; DNA: TGTGCCAGCAGTAGAGGATCATTGGGCACCGGGGAGCTGTTTTTT; J: TRBJ2-2; D: NA; V: TRBV28; size: NA
CDR3: CASSDPAGKETQYF; DNA: TGTGCCAGCAGTGACCCCGCGGGTAAAGAGACCCAGTACTTC; J: TRBJ2-5; D: NA; V: TRBV25-1; size: few
CDR3: CASSGRLAGSYEQYF; DNA: TGTGCCAGCAGCGGGAGACTAGCGGGTTCCTACGAGCAGTACTTC; J: TRBJ2-7; D: TRBD2; V: TRBV5-8; size: few
CDR3: CASSLALLAGGTISYNEQFF; DNA: TGTGCCAGCAGCTTAGCGCTCCTAGCGGGGGGTACGATCTCCTACAATGAGCAGTTCTTC; J: TRBJ2-1; D: TRBD2; V: TRBV7-8; size: few
CDR3: CASSFGPGGGYEQYF; DNA: NA; J: TRBJ2-7; D: NA; V: TRBV7-2; size: NA
CDR3: CASSVTGSSGNTIYF; DNA: TGTGCCAGCAGCGTAACAGGCAGCTCTGGAAACACCATATATTTT; J: TRBJ1-3; D: NA; V: TRBV9; size: NA
CDR3: CASSLFRNTEAFF; DNA: TGTGCCAGCAGTTTATTTAGGAACACTGAAGCTTTCTTT; J: TRBJ1-1; D: NA; V: TRBV27; size: NA
CDR3: CASSQDTGAFEAFF; DNA: TGCGCCAGCAGCCAAGATACAGGGGCGTTTGAAGCTTTCTTT; J: TRBJ1-1; D: TRBD1; V: TRBV4-1; size: NA
CDR3: CSVEEYAAGVTNEQYF; DNA: TGCAGCGTTGAAGAGTACGCGGCAGGGGTGACTAACGAGCAGTACTTC; J: TRBJ2-7; D: NA; V: TRBV29-1; size: NA
CDR3: CATSSAGGGSPLHF; DNA: TGTGCCACCAGCAGCGCAGGGGGCGGTTCACCCCTCCACTTT; J: TRBJ1-6; D: TRBD1; V: TRBV15; size: once
CDR3: CASSPFAGTDYGYTF; DNA: TGTGCCAGCTCACCATTTGCGGGGACGGACTATGGCTACACCTTC; J: TRBJ1-2; D: NA; V: TRBV18; size: NA
CDR3: CAWNKQDYSNQPQHF; DNA: TGTGCCTGGAATAAACAGGACTATAGCAATCAGCCCCAGCATTTT; J: TRBJ1-5; D: NA; V: TRBV30; size: NA
CDR3: CASSPAVRPGVGEQYF; DNA: TGTGCCAGCAGCCCTGCCGTGAGGCCTGGAGTAGGCGAGCAGTACTTC; J: TRBJ2-7; D: NA; V: TRBV5-5; size: NA
CDR3: CASGNYGYTF; DNA: TGTGCGTCGGGAAACTATGGCTACACCTTC; J: TRBJ1-2; D: NA; V: TRBV28; size: NA
CDR3: CASSSGGAYEQYF; DNA: TGTGCCAGCAGCTCAGGAGGGGCCTACGAGCAGTACTTC; J: TRBJ2-7; D: NA; V: TRBV7-2; size: NA
CDR3: CASRSGTSGVNEQFF; DNA: TGTGCCAGCAGGTCCGGGACTAGCGGGGTCAATGAGCAGTTCTTC; J: TRBJ2-1; D: TRBD2; V: TRBV28; size: NA
CDR3: CASSPGQGLTNYGYTF; DNA: TGTGCCAGCAGCCCGGGACAGGGACTGACTAACTATGGCTACACCTTC; J: TRBJ1-2; D: TRBD1; V: TRBV16; size: NA
CDR3: CASSPQTGGGQPQHF; DNA: TGTGCCAGCAGTCCCCAGACAGGGGGAGGCCAGCCCCAGCATTTT; J: TRBJ1-5; D: TRBD1; V: TRBV6-5; size: NA
CDR3: CASDDRIGNTIYF; DNA: TGTGCCAGCGACGACAGAATTGGAAACACCATATATTTT; J: TRBJ1-3; D: NA; V: TRBV19; size: NA